The 29 T cell receptor beta chains below were found in one sample sequenced in a study of PD-1 blockade in classical Hodgkin lymphoma. The repertoire was sequenced with immunoSEQ multiplex PCR; TCRdb's copy has only in-frame clones and lacks some. The sample records about 12,000 clones, around 80% being singletons. No patient escaped relapse after autologous stem cell transplantation, and brentuximab vedotin exposure varied. Magnetic negative selection served to purify CD4+ T cells out of PBMCs that had been thawed. Sequenced material: CD4+ T cells from blood, taken at baseline. These receptors originate from a human donor with classical Hodgkin lymphoma.

The chain links TRBV19 to TRBJ2-7; TRBD1 or TRBD2 may be the D gene (7 bases each). Trimming cost V 6 bases and J 2 bases, with 20 bases left between them. Looked up from germline, CDR1 is LNHDA and CDR2 is SQIVND (reference sequence). This CDR3 is 16 amino acids long. The CDR3 reads CASRGGTVSYPYEQYF. For the CDR3, the DNA is TGTGCCAGTAGGGGGGGGACAGTCTCCTACCCCTACGAGCAGTACTTC.

This clone was detected a few times. V is TRBV5-1 and J is TRBJ1-1; D is unresolved. The CDR3 consists of 13 residues. V lost 0 bases, J lost 1 base, and 4 bases lay in between. CDR1 and CDR2 from the germline V gene are SGHRS and YFSETQ. CDR3 nucleotide sequence: TGCGCCAGCAGCTTGGTGTGGAACACTGAAGCTTTCTTT. This codes for CASSLVWNTEAFF. Full variable domain (rest looked up from reference TRBV5-1 and TRBJ1-1): KAGVTQTPRYLIKTRGQQVTLSCSPISGHRSVSWYQQTPGQGLQFLFEYFSETQRNKGNFPGRFSGRQFSNSRSEMNVSTLELGDSALYLCASSLVWNTEAFFGQGTRLTVV.

This chain joins TRBV4-3 and TRBJ2-1; 13 bases align to TRBD2. The V and J ends lost 5 bases and 7 bases, in that order; junction bases with no gene match: 5. Germline loops: CDR1 LGHNA, CDR2 YSLEER. The CDR3 loop spans 15 amino acids. CDR3 DNA sequence: TGCGCCAGCAGCAAAGGACTAGCGGGGGTGAATGAGCAGTTCTTC. Residues: CASSKGLAGVNEQFF.

This clone showed up just once. This chain joins TRBV15 and TRBJ2-7, with D perhaps being TRBD1 or TRBD2 (5 bases each). V lost 0 bases, J lost 2 bases, and 17 bases lay in between. The CDR3 is 17 amino acids. Germline V gives CDR1 LNHNV, CDR2 YYDKDF (reference sequence). Written as DNA, the CDR3 is TGTGCCACCAGCAGAGATATAGGTCGGGGCAGGACCTACGAGCAGTACTTC. Translation gives CATSRDIGRGRTYEQYF.

This clone has a single count. The chain couples TRBV15 to TRBJ1-2; 8 nucleotides line up with TRBD1. CDR1 LNHNV and CDR2 YYDKDF come from the germline V gene (reference sequence). Trimming at V came to 0 bases and at J to 8 bases, leaving 5 bases not matched to a gene. This CDR3 is 14 amino acids long. CDR3 bases: TGTGCCACCAGCAGAGAGGCAGGGGGCGGAGGCTACACCTTC. Protein: CATSREAGGGGYTF.

This clone was detected once. The V gene is TRBV7-9, the J gene TRBJ2-2; D remains ambiguous. Trimming left V 1 base short and J 10 bases short, with 7 bases between. This CDR3 comprises 12 residues. CDR1 SEHNR and CDR2 FQNEAQ come from the germline V gene (reference sequence). CDR3 residues: CASSLGGLELFF. The CDR3 DNA sequence: TGTGCCAGCAGCTTAGGAGGTTTGGAGCTGTTTTTT.

This chain joins TRBV15 and TRBJ2-1; tentative D call: TRBD2 (7 bases). V was pared by 1 base and J by 8 bases, with 12 bases between. CDR3 length: 14 amino acids. The germline V gene encodes CDR1 LNHNV and CDR2 YYDKDF (reference sequence). The CDR3 here is CATSRAGGEDEQFF. The DNA of the CDR3 is TGTGCCACCAGCAGAGCGGGGGGCGAGGATGAGCAGTTCTTC.

This clone was observed a few times. The chain is built from TRBV6-1 and TRBJ2-1; D ambiguous. Germline V gene lookup returns CDR1 MNHNS and CDR2 SASEGT. CDR3 length: 13 residues. The V end lost 8 bases, the J end lost 1 base, and 9 bases lay between the germline ends. As DNA, the CDR3 is TGTGCCAGCGGACCACTATCCTACAATGAGCAGTTCTTC. Its protein product is CASGPLSYNEQFF.

This clone appeared once. The V gene is TRBV4-1, the J gene TRBJ1-1; the match to TRBD1 covers 10 bases. Germline values: CDR1 MGHRA, CDR2 YSYEKL. The CDR3 totals 18 residues. V gave up 4 bases and J gave up 0 bases; unmatched junction bases: 11. The CDR3 protein is CASSPTTDRGRVNTEAFF. CDR3 sequence (DNA): TGCGCCAGCAGCCCCACCACAGACAGGGGGCGAGTGAACACTGAAGCTTTCTTT.

The chain couples TRBV2 to TRBJ2-3, with no clear D. V was pared by 4 bases and J by 0 bases, with 11 bases between. Per the germline V gene, CDR1 is SNHLY and CDR2 is FYNNEI. The CDR3 consists of 15 residues. CDR3 sequence (DNA): TGTGCCAGCAGTGGGCACAGAAGAAGCACAGATACGCAGTATTTT. Translation: CASSGHRRSTDTQYF.

The rearrangement uses TRBV19 and TRBJ1-3, with TRBD1 as a possible D gene (5 bases). This CDR3 is 15 amino acids long. The V end was cut by 3 bases, the J end by 2 bases, with 11 bases between. CDR1 is LNHDA, CDR2 SQIVND, per germline (reference sequence). The CDR3 DNA is TGTGCCAGTAGTATGCAGGGCGACCCTGGAAACACCATATATTTT. This sequence encodes CASSMQGDPGNTIYF.

The chain links TRBV7-2 to TRBJ2-1, with 8 bases identical to TRBD1. The V segment lost 6 bases and the J segment 8 bases; nucleotides outside the gene matches: 6. Germline lookup yields CDR1 SGHTA and CDR2 FQGNSA. The CDR3 covers 13 residues. The CDR3 is CASRRTGTHEQFF. The CDR3 nucleotides are TGTGCCAGCAGAAGGACAGGGACCCATGAGCAGTTCTTC.

Concerning this clone: Within the sample, other DNA sequences also encode this same CDR3. The chain uses TRBV28 and TRBJ1-6; 9 nucleotides agree with TRBD1. The CDR3 runs 15 residues. Germline V gene lookup returns CDR1 MDHEN and CDR2 SYDVKM. V was clipped by 6 bases and J by 5 bases; unmatched bases: 5. DNA for the CDR3: TGTGCCAGCAGGGGAAGGACAGGGGATAATTCACCCCTCCACTTT. This codes for CASRGRTGDNSPLHF.

This rearrangement joins TRBV2 to TRBJ1-2, with D maybe TRBD1 (5 bases). Trimming took off 8 bases at V and 2 bases at J, with 12 bases between the two ends. This CDR3 comprises 13 residues. Per germline, CDR1 SNHLY and CDR2 FYNNEI. CDR3 in amino acids: CASGQWGNYGYTF. The CDR3 DNA sequence: TGTGCCAGCGGCCAGTGGGGCAACTATGGCTACACCTTC.

The chain carries TRBV28 and TRBJ2-1; the D gene is possibly TRBD2 (5 bases). From germline, CDR1 is MDHEN and CDR2 SYDVKM. The CDR3 extends over 15 amino acids. V gave up 3 bases and J gave up 5 bases, with 14 bases separating them. CDR3: CASSFPTTRNNEQFF. The CDR3 nucleotides are TGTGCCAGCAGTTTTCCTACCACTAGAAACAATGAGCAGTTCTTC.

The chain couples TRBV15 to TRBJ1-4; D remains ambiguous. This CDR3 comprises 12 residues. Germline V CDR1 and CDR2: LNHNV, YYDKDF (reference sequence). V lost 2 bases to trimming and J lost 9 bases, with 7 bases between them. The CDR3, as DNA: TGTGCCACCAGCAGACCTAACCAAAAACTGTTTTTT. It codes for CATSRPNQKLFF.

V usage is TRBV29-1 and J usage is TRBJ1-1; TRBD1 agrees at 7 bases. Germline assignment: CDR1 SQVTM and CDR2 ANQGSEA. The CDR3 covers 15 residues. V gave up 6 bases and J gave up 0 bases; unmatched junction bases: 10. This CDR3 is CSVQGQPLMNTEAFF. The CDR3 DNA is TGCAGCGTCCAGGGACAGCCGCTCATGAACACTGAAGCTTTCTTT.

This clone was observed a single time. The chain recombines TRBV29-1 with TRBJ1-2, with a tentative D call TRBD1 (5 bases). V was pared by 1 base and J by 10 bases, with 10 bases between. The CDR3 covers 11 residues. Germline lookup yields CDR1 SQVTM and CDR2 ANQGSEA. The CDR3, as DNA: TGCAGCGTTGAAGGACGCAGGGTCTACACCTTC. This translates into CSVEGRRVYTF. The full variable domain, rest sourced from reference TRBV29-1 and TRBJ1-2, is SAVISQKPSRDICQRGTSLTIQCQVDSQVTMMFWYRQQPGQSLTLIATANQGSEATYESGFVIDKFPISRPNLTFSTLTVSNMSPEDSSIYLCSVEGRRVYTFGSGTRLTVV.

This sequence joins TRBV10-2 and TRBJ2-7; TRBD1 agrees at 8 bases. The CDR3 spans 14 residues. J lost 0 bases, V lost 10 bases, and 8 bases had no gene match. In germline, CDR1 is WSHSY, CDR2 SAAADI. CDR3 sequence reads: CATRRTGSSYEQYF. The CDR3 DNA is TGCGCCACCCGACGGACAGGGAGCTCCTACGAGCAGTACTTC.

This clone came up once. V usage is TRBV4-2 and J usage is TRBJ2-2; TRBD1 matches 9 bases. Losses at the gene ends were 1 base for V and 0 bases for J; bases not matched to a gene: 6. Per germline, CDR1 LGHNA and CDR2 YNFKEQ. The CDR3 has 18 amino acids. The CDR3 here is CASSQVLRTGANTGELFF. The CDR3 region has the DNA TGTGCCAGCAGCCAAGTATTACGGACAGGGGCGAACACCGGGGAGCTGTTTTTT.

This clone appeared a few times. The chain joins TRBV7-2 to TRBJ1-5; D not certain. CDR1 and CDR2 (germline): SGHTA, FQGNSA. Trimming stripped 2 bases from V and 0 bases from J, with 8 bases between. The CDR3 contains 15 residues. The CDR3 sequence: CASSLNGYSNQPQHF. For the CDR3, the DNA is TGTGCCAGCAGCTTAAATGGATATAGCAATCAGCCCCAGCATTTT.

The gene calls are TRBV27 and TRBJ2-7; 9 bases agree with TRBD2. CDR1 is MNHEY and CDR2 is SMNVEV in the germline V gene (reference sequence). The CDR3 contains 15 residues. Unmatched junction bases numbered 11, after V lost 7 bases and J lost 4 bases. CDR3 DNA sequence: TGTGCCAGCACCCACGGGGTTAGCGGGGGTTACGAGCAGTACTTC. Its protein product is CASTHGVSGGYEQYF.

This sequence joins TRBV7-9 and TRBJ2-2; TRBD1 might be the D (6 bases). CDR1 SEHNR and CDR2 FQNEAQ come from the germline V gene (reference sequence). Trimming removed 4 bases from V and 2 bases from J, with 11 bases in between. The CDR3 spans 15 residues. The CDR3, as DNA: TGTGCCAGCAGCTACCGGGACATCAACACCGGGGAGCTGTTTTTT. Translating gives CASSYRDINTGELFF.

V gene TRBV15 combines with J gene TRBJ2-3, with D possibly called TRBD1 or TRBD2 (6 bases each). CDR1 and CDR2 from the germline V gene are LNHNV and YYDKDF (reference sequence). The CDR3 covers 14 residues. V was clipped by 0 bases and J by 6 bases, with 10 bases between them. Here the CDR3 reads CATSRDIGGDTQYF. For the CDR3, the DNA is TGTGCCACCAGCAGAGATATAGGGGGGGATACGCAGTATTTT.

The chain is built from TRBV7-3 and TRBJ1-6, with 10 bases lining up with TRBD1. With V trimmed by 3 bases and J by 9 bases, 2 bases remained unmatched. This CDR3 region has 14 residues. In germline, CDR1 is SGHTA, CDR2 FQGTGA. The CDR3 reads CASSFGTGVSPLHF. The CDR3 nucleotides are TGTGCCAGCAGCTTCGGGACAGGGGTTTCACCCCTCCACTTT.

About this clone itself: No conserved phenylalanine or tryptophan is present at the end of the CDR3, so a read error is the likely explanation. The DNA is left out, because the CDR3 cannot be placed on it with certainty; the CDR3 is given as TCRdb lists it. J is TRBJ2-7 and V is TRBV15. The CDR3 extends over 13 residues, inclusive of both ends. CDR1 and CDR2 from the germline V gene are LNHNV and YYDKDF (reference sequence). CDR3 region: CATSRDLGGQPYS.

This clone was observed once. The chain carries TRBV6-5 and TRBJ1-5, with TRBD1 as a possible D gene (6 bases). Germline V gives CDR1 MNHEY, CDR2 SVGAGI. This CDR3 has 15 residues. Trimming removed 6 bases from V and 0 bases from J, with 12 bases in between. Here the CDR3 DNA reads TGTGCCAGCAGCTCGACAGGTCATAGCAATCAGCCCCAGCATTTT. It encodes CASSSTGHSNQPQHF.

The rearrangement joins TRBV6-5 to TRBJ1-3; tentatively, D is TRBD1 (5 bases). CDR3 length: 13 residues. Germline assignment: CDR1 MNHEY and CDR2 SVGAGI. V was pared by 7 bases and J by 4 bases, with 11 bases between. For the CDR3, the DNA is TGTGCCAGCACCTTAGGGGTAGGAAACACCATATATTTT. Protein: CASTLGVGNTIYF.

This sequence joins TRBV5-6 and TRBJ2-7, with D uncertain. Germline V gene sequence: CDR1 SGHDT, CDR2 YYEEEE. The ends were cut back, 6 bases at V and 4 bases at J, with 11 bases in the middle. This CDR3 comprises 12 residues. The CDR3 here is CASTYVGYEQYF. The CDR3 DNA follows: TGTGCCAGCACCTACGTGGGTTACGAGCAGTACTTC.